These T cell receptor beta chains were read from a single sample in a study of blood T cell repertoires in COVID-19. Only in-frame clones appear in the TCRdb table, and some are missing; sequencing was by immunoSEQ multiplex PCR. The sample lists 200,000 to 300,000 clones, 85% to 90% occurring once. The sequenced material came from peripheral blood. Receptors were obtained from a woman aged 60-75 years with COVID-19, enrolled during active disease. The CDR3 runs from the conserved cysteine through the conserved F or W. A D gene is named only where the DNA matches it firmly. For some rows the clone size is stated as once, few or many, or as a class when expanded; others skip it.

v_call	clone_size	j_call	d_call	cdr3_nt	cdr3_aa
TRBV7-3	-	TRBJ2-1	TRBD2	TGTGCCAGCAGCTACGGAACTAGCGGGAGAAATGAGCAGTTCTTC	CASSYGTSGRNEQFF
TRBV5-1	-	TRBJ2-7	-	TGCGCCAGCAGCTTGGCCGGGACATCTTCCTACGAGCAGTACTTC	CASSLAGTSSYEQYF
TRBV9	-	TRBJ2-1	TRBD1	TGTGCCAGCAGCGTCGGACAGGGGAAAATTCCCTACAATGAGCAGTTCTTC	CASSVGQGKIPYNEQFF
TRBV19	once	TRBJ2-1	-	TGTGCCAGTAGCTCACGTGGGGAGGCTGAGCAGTTCTTC	CASSSRGEAEQFF
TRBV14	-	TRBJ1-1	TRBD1	TGTGCCAGCAGCCAAGTGACAGGGGGTGAAGCTTTCTTT	CASSQVTGGEAFF
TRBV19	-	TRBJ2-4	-	TGTGCCAGTAGTATGGGGGACACTAAAAACATTCAGTACTTC	CASSMGDTKNIQYF
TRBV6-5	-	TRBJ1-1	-	TGTGCCATATCGACAGGATGGAGCACTGAAGCTTTCTTT	CAISTGWSTEAFF
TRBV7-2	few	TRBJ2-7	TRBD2	TGTGCCAGCAGCGGACTAGCGGGAGCGGGAAGCGGGCAGTACTTC	CASSGLAGAGSGQYF
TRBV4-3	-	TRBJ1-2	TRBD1	TGCGCCAGCAGCCTCAACCAGGGGGCGCGGTATGGCTACACCTTC	CASSLNQGARYGYTF
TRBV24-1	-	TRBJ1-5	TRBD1	TGTGCCACCAGTGGTTCCGGGACAGGGGCCGGCAATCAGCCCCAGCATTTT	CATSGSGTGAGNQPQHF
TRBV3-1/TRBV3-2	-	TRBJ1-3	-	TGTGCCAGCAGCCAAGGCCTCCATGGGAGAGGAAACACCATATATTTT	CASSQGLHGRGNTIYF
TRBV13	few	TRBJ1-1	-	TGTGCCAGCAGCTTCCGCACTGAAGCTTTCTTT	CASSFRTEAFF
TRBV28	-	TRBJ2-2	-	TGTGCCAGCAGTTTTATCGGGGGACGGACCGGGGAGCTGTTTTTT	CASSFIGGRTGELFF
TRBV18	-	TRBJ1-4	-	TGTGCCAGCTTCGCAACTAATGAAAAACTGTTTTTT	CASFATNEKLFF
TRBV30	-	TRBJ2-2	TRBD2	TGTGCCTGGAGTCTCACTAGCGGGAGCGTTGCCGGGGAGCTGTTTTTT	CAWSLTSGSVAGELFF
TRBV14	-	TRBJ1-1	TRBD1	TGTGCCAGCAGCCAAGGACAGGGGTTCAACACTGAAGCTTTCTTT	CASSQGQGFNTEAFF
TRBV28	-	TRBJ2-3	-	TGTGCCAGCAGGATACAGGGTACTAGCACAGATACGCAGTATTTT	CASRIQGTSTDTQYF
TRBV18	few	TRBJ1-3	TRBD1	TGTGCCAGCTCACCAATCCGAGGGACAGCAGGAAACACCATATATTTT	CASSPIRGTAGNTIYF
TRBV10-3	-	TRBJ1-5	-	TGTGCCATCAGTGAATACGACAGCCCAAATCAGCCCCAGCATTTT	CAISEYDSPNQPQHF
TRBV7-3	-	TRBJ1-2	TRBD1	TGTGCCAGCAGCTTTGGGACAGGGCAGGGTGGCTACACCTTC	CASSFGTGQGGYTF
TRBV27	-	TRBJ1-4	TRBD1	TGTGCCAGCAGTAAACAGGGGGCTAATGAAAAACTGTTTTTT	CASSKQGANEKLFF
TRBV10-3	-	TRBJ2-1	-	TGTGCCATCAAAGATTACGGGAAGAACGATGAGCAGTTCTTC	CAIKDYGKNDEQFF
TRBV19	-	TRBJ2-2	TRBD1	TGTGCCAGTACCCACAGGGGATTCAGCGAGACCGGGGAGCTGTTTTTT	CASTHRGFSETGELFF
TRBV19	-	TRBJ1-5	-	TGTGCCAGTAGTATAATGGGCACCGATTCCAATCAGCCCCAGCATTTT	CASSIMGTDSNQPQHF
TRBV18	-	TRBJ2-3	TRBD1	TGTGCCAGCTCATCAACCGGGACAGGGCCAGATACGCAGTATTTT	CASSSTGTGPDTQYF
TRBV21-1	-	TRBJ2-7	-	TGTGCCAGCAGCCTCTGGAGGGGGCGGTACGAGCAGTACTTC	CASSLWRGRYEQYF
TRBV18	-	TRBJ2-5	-	TGTGCCAGCTCACCTGCGACGGGAGTGAGTGGGGAGACCCAGTACTTC	CASSPATGVSGETQYF
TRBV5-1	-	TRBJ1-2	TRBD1	TGCGCCAGCAGTCCAGAGACAGGGCGCGACTATGGCTACACCTTC	CASSPETGRDYGYTF
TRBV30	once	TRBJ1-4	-	TGTGCCTGGAGACTACGTGGGGGGGCGACGGTTGAAAAACTGTTTTTT	CAWRLRGGATVEKLFF
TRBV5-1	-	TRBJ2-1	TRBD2	TGCGCCAGCAGCTTGGTGGGAGGGAGCTCCTACAATGAGCAGTTCTTC	CASSLVGGSSYNEQFF
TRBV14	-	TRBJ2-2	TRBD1	TGTGCCAGCAGCCTCTCTGGGACAGGCCTTGTCGGGGAGCTGTTTTTT	CASSLSGTGLVGELFF
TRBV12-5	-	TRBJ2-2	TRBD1	TGTGCTAGTGGTTTCATTCAGGGGGCGGCGGTCACCGGGGAGCTGTTTTTT	CASGFIQGAAVTGELFF
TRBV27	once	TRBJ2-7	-	TGTGCCAGCAGTTGGGCCAGAGCAACCGACGAGCAGTACTTC	CASSWARATDEQYF
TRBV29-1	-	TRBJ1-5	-	TGCAGCGTTGTGTCTGGGCAGCCCAATCAGCCCCAGCATTTT	CSVVSGQPNQPQHF
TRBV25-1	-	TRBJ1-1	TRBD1	TGTGCCAGCACAAGGACAGGGAACACTGAAGCTTTCTTT	CASTRTGNTEAFF
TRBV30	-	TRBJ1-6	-	TGTGCCTGGAGTACCACAGGGTCGAATTCACCCCTCCACTTT	CAWSTTGSNSPLHF
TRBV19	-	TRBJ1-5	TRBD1	TGTGCCAGTAGTACGGGGACAGGGGGGAATCAGCCCCAGCATTTT	CASSTGTGGNQPQHF
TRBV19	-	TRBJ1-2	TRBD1	TGTGCCAGTAGTATCGCGGGACAGGTCGACTATGGCTACACCTTC	CASSIAGQVDYGYTF